The T cell receptor beta chain under discussion was sequenced for a study of shared clonotypes between healthy human individuals. This table comes from immunoSEQ multiplex PCR, and its TCRdb copy is limited to in-frame clones, with some not included. The sample gives 2 million to 3 million clones, 80% to 95% of which show up once; approximately 0.37% is in the top ten. Comment on this clone: Other DNA sequences in this specimen translate into the identical CDR3.

The CDR3 runs 11 residues. V was shortened by 6 bases and J by 4 bases, with 3 bases between the two germline ends. Germline V gives CDR1 MDHEN, CDR2 SYDVKM. The receptor comes from a man younger than 35 in good health. Some clones in this sample may be carry-over from other donors' samples. The sequenced material came from naive CD4+ T cells from PBMCs. The subset: CD45RA+ positively selected. The chain has TRBV28 and TRBJ1-4; D not resolved. The CDR3 reads CASSLNEKLFF. The CDR3 DNA reads TGTGCCAGCAGCCTTAATGAAAAACTGTTTTTT.